This TCR beta chain was found in a study of CD8+CD57+ T cells in acquired aplastic anemia. Study overall: DNA per sorted CD4+ or CD8+ sample ranged about 0.17 to 30 ug, averaging about 3.4 ug. General study points: The number of CD8+ CDR3 sequences shared by patients and controls was twenty-nine.

Concerning this clonotype: What it binds is not known. Just one base apart from a much larger clone, this may be a read error.

Sequencing was done on patients that had shown CD8+CD57+ cell expansion by flow cytometry. Looked up from germline, CDR1 is MNHEY and CDR2 is SVGAGI. The junction had 3 bases not matched to a gene; V was cut back by 2 bases and J by 10 bases. The CDR3 has 14 residues. According to the study, genomic DNA was the template for TCR beta VDJ and CDR3 profiling. TCRdb ran MiXCR on the reads and lists one entry per CDR3 protein. The sample yields some 200,000 distinct CDR3 sequences, around 49% seen once. The V and J genes are TRBV6-5 and TRBJ2-1; 12 nucleotides match TRBD1. The TCR originated in a human donor with aplastic anemia. Sequencing was carried out using sorted CD4+, CD8+, or CD8+CD57+ T cells (not recorded which) from PBMCs. DNA of the CDR3: TGTGCCAGCAGTTACGGGACAGGGGGCTCCGAGCAGTTCTTC. Amino acids: CASSYGTGGSEQFF.